This T cell receptor (beta chain) was obtained from a study of blood T cell repertoires in COVID-19. Study information: Sites across the United States, Italy and Spain contributed samples from acute and convalescent COVID-19. The analysed material was cDNA or gDNA that came from T cells, B-cell-depleted T cells, or PBMCs.

The V gene end was trimmed by 5 bases and the J gene end by 11 bases; junction bases not matched to a gene: 10. CDR1 and CDR2 from the germline V gene are MNHEY and SVGEGT. CDR3 length: 13 residues. Methods used by the authors: By means of reference gene primer amplification, nucleated cell counts were estimated. Assay used: immunoSEQ multiplex PCR; TCRdb lists only in-frame clones, some missing. Clone size and V and J calls were adopted from that table, with D and trimming inferred from the DNA. Altogether over 250,000 clones are present, almost 85% being singletons, with the ten largest covering 5.1%.

The sequencing sample was made of peripheral blood. The chain uses TRBV6-2 or TRBV6-3 and TRBJ1-1; TRBD1 agrees at 8 bases. This sequence originates from a man aged 50-60 years with active or convalescent COVID-19. CDR3 sequence: CASSTGTGRTAFF. The CDR3, as DNA: TGTGCCAGCAGTACCGGGACAGGTCGCACGGCTTTCTTT.